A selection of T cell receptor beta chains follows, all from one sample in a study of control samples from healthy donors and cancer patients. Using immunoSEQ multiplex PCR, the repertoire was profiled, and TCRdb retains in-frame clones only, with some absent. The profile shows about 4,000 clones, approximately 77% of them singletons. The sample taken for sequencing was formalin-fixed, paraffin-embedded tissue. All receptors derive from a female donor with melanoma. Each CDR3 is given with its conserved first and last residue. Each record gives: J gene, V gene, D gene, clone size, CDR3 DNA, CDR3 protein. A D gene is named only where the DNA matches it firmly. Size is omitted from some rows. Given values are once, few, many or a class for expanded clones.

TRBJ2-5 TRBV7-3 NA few TGTGCCAGCAGCCCCGTGGGGTCGGGGGAGACCCAGTACTTC CASSPVGSGETQYF
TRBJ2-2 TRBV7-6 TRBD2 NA TGTGCCAGCAGCCATAAGCGGGAGGGCCGATCCGGGGAGCTGTTTTTT CASSHKREGRSGELFF
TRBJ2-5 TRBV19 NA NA TGTGCCAGTAGAGGCTTACTTAGTCAGACCCAGTACTTC CASRGLLSQTQYF
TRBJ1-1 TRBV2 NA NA TGTGCCAGCGCCGCTGGACACTCATGGACTGAAGCTTTCTTT CASAAGHSWTEAFF
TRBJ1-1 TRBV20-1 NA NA TGCAGTGCCAGGAGCTATGAAGCTTTCTTT CSARSYEAFF
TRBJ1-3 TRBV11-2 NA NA TGTGCCAGCAGCCCAGACAGCTCTGGAAACACCATATATTTT CASSPDSSGNTIYF
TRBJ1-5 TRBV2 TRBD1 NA TGTGCCAGCGGCTGGGACAGGAAGGATCAGCCCCAGCATTTT CASGWDRKDQPQHF
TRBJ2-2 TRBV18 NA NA TGTGCCAGCTCACCTTCCACCGGGGAGCTGTTTTTT CASSPSTGELFF
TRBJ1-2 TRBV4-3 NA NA TGCGCCAGCAGTGTACAGCGATTTAACTATGGCCACACCTTC CASSVQRFNYGHTF
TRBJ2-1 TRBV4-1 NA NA TGCGCCAGCAGCCAAGTTCAGTCGGGGGCCCAACATAGTCATGAGCAGTTCTTC CASSQVQSGAQHSHEQFF
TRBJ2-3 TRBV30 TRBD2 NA TGTGCCTGGAGCCGCCTGACTAGCGGGATTAGCACAGATACGCAGTATTTT CAWSRLTSGISTDTQYF
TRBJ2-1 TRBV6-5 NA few TGTGCCAGCAAGGACGGGGGCGCATACAATGAGCAGTTCTTC CASKDGGAYNEQFF
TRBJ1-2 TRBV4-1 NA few TGCGCCAGCAGCCGGCCCGACATACTTGACGGCTACACCTTC CASSRPDILDGYTF
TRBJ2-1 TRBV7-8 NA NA TGTGCCAGCAGCAATGTGGGCAGAGGGCGTTCTGGATACAATGAGCAGTTCTTC CASSNVGRGRSGYNEQFF
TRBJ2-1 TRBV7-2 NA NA TGTGCCAGCCGCGGGCAGGGGAGCTACAATGAGCAGTTCTTC CASRGQGSYNEQFF
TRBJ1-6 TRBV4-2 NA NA TGTGCCAGCAGCCAAGCATTTTCGCGGCTGAATAATTCACCCCTCCACTTT CASSQAFSRLNNSPLHF
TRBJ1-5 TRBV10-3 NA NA TGTGCCATCAGTGGGCAGCTGAGCAATCAGCCCCAGCATTTT CAISGQLSNQPQHF
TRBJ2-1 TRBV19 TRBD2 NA TGTACCAGTAGGCCCAGCGGGACCGGAAATGAGCAGTTCTTC CTSRPSGTGNEQFF
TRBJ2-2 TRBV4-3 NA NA TGCGCCAGCAGCCAGGCATTTAGTGCCACCGGGGAGCTGTTTTTT CASSQAFSATGELFF
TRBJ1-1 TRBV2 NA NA TGTGCCAGCAGTGTTTTGGGGGACACTGAAGCTTTCTTT CASSVLGDTEAFF
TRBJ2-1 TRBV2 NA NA TGTGCCAGCAGTGAAGGGCCCTCCAACACCGGGGGCAATGAGCAGTTCTTC CASSEGPSNTGGNEQFF
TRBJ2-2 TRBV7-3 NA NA TGTGCCAGCAGCCGCGGTTCGAACACCGGGGAGCTGTTTTTT CASSRGSNTGELFF